The TCR beta chain described here comes from a study of blood T cell repertoires in COVID-19. This CDR3 spans 13 amino acids. Germline loops: CDR1 KGHDR, CDR2 SFDVKD. After removal of 7 bases from V and 4 bases from J, the junction contained 2 bases not matched to a gene. The protocol was immunoSEQ multiplex PCR, while the TCRdb copy is restricted to in-frame clones and leaves out a portion. The sample lists around 300,000 clones; about 90% were seen once. The TCR was taken from a woman aged 18-35 years with acute COVID-19. The chain carries TRBV24-1 and TRBJ2-5, with TRBD2 identical over 10 bases. The sequenced sample was PBMCs or T cells enriched from blood (not recorded which). In nucleotides, the CDR3 is TGTGCCACCAGACTAGCGGGGTCAGAGACCCAGTACTTC. It specifies CATRLAGSETQYF.